The 10 T cell receptor beta chains presented below share a single source sample, sequenced in a study of tumor-infiltrating lymphocytes in primary liver carcinoma. TCR beta cDNA was reverse-transcribed from about 500 ng of total RNA. The reaction used a constant-region primer and ProtoScript II reverse transcriptase. Three nested multiplex PCR rounds of slightly modified ARM-PCR generated TCR beta libraries. Forward primers for TRBV1-TRBV30 and a C-beta reverse primer served the first two PCR rounds, at 10 cycles each. One entry per CDR3 protein results from TCRdb running MiXCR on the multiplex PCR reads. The profile covers about 50,000 distinct CDR3 sequences, with around 77% appearing a single time and approximately 24% taken by the ten largest. Scientists recovered RNA and DNA together from approximately 20-30 mg of unsorted bulk tissue. The sample consisted of liver tumor tissue from sampling region 5. As for subset: tumor region T5, tumor centre. The receptors stem from a man aged 40-49 years with primary liver carcinoma and hepatitis B virus infection.

Concerning this clonotype: The junction departs from germline at one end; a sequencing error may be responsible. This rearrangement joins TRBV5-1 to TRBJ2-7; 8 bases align to TRBD2. This CDR3 has 15 amino acids. Germline loops: CDR1 SGHRS, CDR2 YFSETQ. The CDR3 DNA sequence: TGCGTCAGCAGCTTGGATCTAGCGGGTGCCTACGAGCAGTACTTC. It yields the protein CVSSLDLAGAYEQYF.

The chain is built from TRBV11-2 and TRBJ1-5; TRBD1 is a possible D gene (5 bases). The J call is doubtful: the DNA matches TRBJ2-3 better. Germline-derived CDR1 and CDR2 are SGHAT and FQNNGV. This CDR3 contains 17 residues. Written as DNA, the CDR3 is TGTGCCAGCAGCTTAGTAGGGGTAACAGTGAGTAATCAGCCCCAGTATTTT. It translates to CASSLVGVTVSNQPQYF.

On this clonotype itself: This could be a read error, since a much larger clone is one nucleotide away. In nucleotides, the CDR3 is TGTGCCACCAGGAGGGACCTTAACACCGGGGAGCTGTTTTTT. Translated, it gives CATRRDLNTGELFF. The rearrangement uses TRBV28 and TRBJ2-2, with D perhaps TRBD2 (6 bases). Germline V CDR1 and CDR2: MDHEN, SYDVKM. V was pared by 10 bases and J by 2 bases, with 14 bases between. CDR3 size: 14 residues.

The chain employs TRBV5-4 and TRBJ2-5; either TRBD1 or TRBD2 may supply D (5 bases each). The V end was cut by 2 bases, the J end by 2 bases, with 13 bases between. The CDR3 is 15 amino acids. Per the germline V gene, CDR1 is SGHNT and CDR2 is YYREEE (reference sequence). CDR3 amino acids: CASSFGGRAQETQYF. CDR3 sequence (DNA): TGTGCCAGCAGCTTTGGGGGACGGGCACAAGAGACCCAGTACTTC.

This clonotype appeared a few times. This chain joins TRBV20-1 and TRBJ2-7; 8 bases align to TRBD2. This CDR3 region has 15 residues. Trimming cost V 0 bases and J 6 bases; bases outside gene matches: 10. Germline CDR1 reads DFQATT; CDR2 reads SNEGSKA (reference sequence). CDR3 sequence (DNA): TGCAGTGCTAGAGATTACGGACTAGCTTATACCGAGCAGTACTTC. Its translation is CSARDYGLAYTEQYF.

The J gene is TRBJ1-1, the V gene TRBV4-2; D unresolved. Per the germline V gene, CDR1 is LGHNA and CDR2 is YNFKEQ. V lost 4 bases, J lost 0 bases, and 15 bases lay in between. CDR3 length equals 16 residues. The CDR3 is CASSPRVSGLNTEAFF. The CDR3, as DNA: TGTGCCAGCAGCCCGAGGGTCTCCGGACTGAACACTGAAGCTTTCTTT.

Concerning this clonotype itself: Just one base apart from a much larger clone, this may be a read error. The V and J genes are TRBV20-1 and TRBJ2-5; possibly TRBD2 for D (5 bases). The germline V and J ends were trimmed by 5 bases and 1 base, with 17 bases remaining between them. The CDR3 is made up of 15 amino acids. Germline assignment: CDR1 DFQATT and CDR2 SNEGSKA (reference sequence). The CDR3 loop reads CSAPRVGAPQETQYF. The CDR3 DNA follows: TGCAGTGCTCCCAGAGTGGGAGCCCCCCAAGAGACCCAGTACTTC.

As concerns this clonotype: Germline is not matched at one junction end, which may reflect a read error. V is TRBV15 and J is TRBJ2-1; D ambiguous. There are 15 residues in the CDR3. Germline loops: CDR1 LNHNV, CDR2 YYDKDF (reference sequence). The DNA for the CDR3 is TGTACCACCAGCAGAGAGAGACTGACACGCAACGAGCAGTTCTTC. It translates to CTTSRERLTRNEQFF.

This clonotype occurred once. The rearrangement links TRBV7-9 to TRBJ2-7, with TRBD2 as a possible D gene (6 bases). This CDR3 is built from 12 residues. Looked up from germline, CDR1 is SEHNR and CDR2 is FQNEAQ (reference sequence). V gave up 11 bases and J gave up 7 bases, with 18 bases separating them. CDR3 sequence reads: CAGNLGLAEQYF. CDR3 bases: TGTGCCGGCAACCTCGGGCTAGCGGAGCAGTACTTC.

V is TRBV28 and J is TRBJ2-1; TRBD1 matches at 8 bases. The CDR3 covers 15 residues. Looked up from germline, CDR1 is MDHEN and CDR2 is SYDVKM. Losses at the gene ends were 4 bases for V and 8 bases for J; bases not matched to a gene: 10. The DNA for the CDR3 is TGTGCCAGCAGTTATATTCCAGGGGGCATAGATGAGCAGTTCTTC. Protein product: CASSYIPGGIDEQFF.